This T cell receptor (beta chain) originates from a study of T cell responses to AZD1222 COVID-19 vaccine. Turning to the study itself: Pooled samples include second doses given at about 4 or 12 weeks.

Generated by immunoSEQ multiplex PCR, the TCRdb table keeps only in-frame clones and is missing some. Of 120,000 or so clones listed, about 90% are singletons. Only a few counts were recorded for this clone. CDR3 length: 14 amino acids. Trimming pared 7 bases from V and 2 bases from J, leaving 13 bases between. Germline assignment: CDR1 SGHRS and CDR2 YFSETQ. The sample here was peripheral blood, taken on day 0 of AZD1222 vaccination. The sequence came from an adult in good health. This chain connects TRBV5-1 to TRBJ1-5; D ambiguous. The CDR3 coding sequence is TGCGCCAGCGGTAGGGTCGGGTGCAATCAGCCCCAGCATTTT. Protein sequence: CASGRVGCNQPQHF.